This T cell receptor beta chain emerged from a study of control samples from healthy donors and cancer patients. The table came from immunoSEQ multiplex PCR; TCRdb's copy has only in-frame clones and leaves some out. Of about 180,000 clones listed, 75% to 95% were seen once; the top ten hold approximately 2%. From germline, CDR1 is SGHRS and CDR2 YFSETQ. The V end lost 0 bases, the J end lost 0 bases, and 12 bases lay between the germline ends. The CDR3 spans 17 residues. V is TRBV5-1 and J is TRBJ2-2; D remains ambiguous. The sample taken for sequencing was blood. The origin of this receptor is a woman aged 35 to 49 in good health. The CDR3 region is CASSLAVGGTNTGELFF. The CDR3 nucleotides read TGCGCCAGCAGCTTGGCCGTAGGCGGTACGAACACCGGGGAGCTGTTTTTT.